Listed below are T cell receptor beta chains from one sample, sequenced in a study of identical twins. TCRdb processed the 5' RACE reads anew with MiXCR; each CDR3 protein has one entry. In the table there are some 320,000 distinct CDR3 sequences, roughly an eighth of which are singletons. The same data also contributed to another study, on yellow fever vaccine responses in identical twins.

Sequencing was carried out using CD8+ T cells sorted from blood. Every receptor here comes from a woman between 18 and 29 years old in good health. CDR3s include the opening cysteine and the closing phenylalanine or tryptophan. A D gene is named only where the DNA matches it firmly.

d_call,v_call,j_call,cdr3_aa
-,TRBV9,TRBJ1-6,CASSVKDHGNSPLHF
-,TRBV19,TRBJ2-1,CASSIGGGPYNEQFF
-,TRBV20-1,TRBJ2-5,CSASRGAPSQETQYF
-,TRBV5-6,TRBJ2-7,CASSLSRYEQYF
TRBD2,TRBV29-1,TRBJ2-7,CSVEGGSGRKGEQYF
TRBD2,TRBV5-5,TRBJ2-5,CASSVTSGGGETQYF
-,TRBV7-8,TRBJ1-5,CASSPRGGANQPQHF
-,TRBV20-1,TRBJ2-5,CSASARDNQETQYF
TRBD1,TRBV2,TRBJ2-1,CATTTGQGNEQFF
-,TRBV12-3/TRBV12-4,TRBJ2-1,CASSFQEGYNEQFF
-,TRBV20-1,TRBJ2-1,CSGGTSYNEQFF
-,TRBV4-2,TRBJ1-4,CASSQGQENEKLFF
TRBD1,TRBV27,TRBJ1-5,CASHNGQGAQPQHF
-,TRBV5-1,TRBJ1-2,CASSFTGIHTNYGYTF
-,TRBV11-3,TRBJ2-4,CASSLDTRVDIQYF
-,TRBV12-3/TRBV12-4,TRBJ1-1,CASRQPGEEAFF
TRBD2,TRBV9,TRBJ2-1,CASSVASGGNEQFF
-,TRBV9,TRBJ2-1,CASSPRYEQFF
-,TRBV12-3/TRBV12-4,TRBJ1-1,CASSFVGGLNTEAFF
-,TRBV6-5,TRBJ1-5,CASSYSTGNQPQHF
TRBD2,TRBV5-1,TRBJ2-1,CASSLPPGLAGRYEQFF
TRBD2,TRBV20-1,TRBJ2-1,CSARGYGAGVTSNNEQFF
-,TRBV7-9,TRBJ2-1,CASQPGTMADEQFF
TRBD2,TRBV4-1,TRBJ2-7,CASSQAPSGNSYEQYF
-,TRBV12-3/TRBV12-4,TRBJ2-7,CASSIRVSEQYF
TRBD2,TRBV3-1,TRBJ2-2,CASSHDGTSGSGELFF
-,TRBV7-9,TRBJ1-6,CASSPPSGGNSPLHF
TRBD1,TRBV28,TRBJ1-2,CASSEPGTVYGYTF
TRBD1,TRBV28,TRBJ1-2,CASSKLTGKGYGYTF
TRBD1,TRBV2,TRBJ2-5,CASETRRDRGLLETQYF
TRBD2,TRBV7-9,TRBJ2-1,CASLQTSVQFF
TRBD2,TRBV20-1,TRBJ2-3,CSARDPGTSGGLDTQYF
-,TRBV2,TRBJ1-5,CASSEGWGPHF